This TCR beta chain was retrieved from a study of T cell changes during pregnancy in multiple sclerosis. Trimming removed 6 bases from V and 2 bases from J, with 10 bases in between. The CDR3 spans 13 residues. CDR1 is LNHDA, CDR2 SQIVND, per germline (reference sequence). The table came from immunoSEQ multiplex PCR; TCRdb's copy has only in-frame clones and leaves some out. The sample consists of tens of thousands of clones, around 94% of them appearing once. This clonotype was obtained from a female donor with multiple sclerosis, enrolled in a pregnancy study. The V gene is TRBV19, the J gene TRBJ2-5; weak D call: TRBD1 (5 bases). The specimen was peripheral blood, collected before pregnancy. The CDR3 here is CASRPTAQETQYF. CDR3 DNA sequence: TGTGCCAGTAGACCGACAGCACAAGAGACCCAGTACTTC.